These 26 T cell receptor beta chains originate from one sample sequenced in a study of shared clonotypes between healthy human individuals. Clones were sequenced by immunoSEQ multiplex PCR, and TCRdb holds only the in-frame ones, with some missing. The sample records about 2.5 million clones, 85% to 95% being singletons. Specimen: naive CD4+ T cells from PBMCs. Subset described: CD45RA+ positively selected. The receptors come from a man aged 18 to 29 in good health. Some clones in this sample may be carry-over from other donors' samples.

This clone was recorded once. The V gene is TRBV7-9, the J gene TRBJ1-5, with D hard to call. The V gene's germline CDR1 is SEHNR and CDR2 FQNEAQ (reference sequence). This CDR3 has 14 residues. The germline V and J ends were trimmed by 5 bases and 5 bases, with 13 bases remaining between them. The CDR3 bases are TGTGCCAGCAGCCCCCAAGCCGGGCATCAGCCCCAGCATTTT. Protein: CASSPQAGHQPQHF.

Concerning this clone itself: The same CDR3 arises from other DNA sequences in this sample as well. The V call is TRBV5-1, the J call TRBJ1-1, with unresolved D. V lost 0 bases, J lost 0 bases, and 9 bases lay in between. CDR1 is SGHRS and CDR2 is YFSETQ in the germline V gene. The CDR3 extends over 15 amino acids. The CDR3 sequence: CASSLEGRMNTEAFF. CDR3 nucleotide sequence: TGCGCCAGCAGCTTGGAGGGCCGCATGAACACTGAAGCTTTCTTT.

In the case of this clone: Other DNA sequences in this specimen translate into the identical CDR3. The chain joins TRBV11-2 to TRBJ2-2; 13 bases map to TRBD2. Germline V gene data show CDR1 as SGHAT and CDR2 as FQNNGV. CDR3 length: 16 amino acids. Trimming removed 4 bases from V and 2 bases from J; junction bases left unmatched: 1. CDR3 in amino acids: CASSWTSGSNTGELFF. The CDR3 DNA is TGTGCCAGCAGCTGGACTAGCGGGAGTAACACCGGGGAGCTGTTTTTT. The full variable domain, in which reference TRBV11-2 and TRBJ2-2 provide the parts outside the CDR3, is EAGVAQSPRYKIIEKRQSVAFWCNPISGHATLYWYQQILGQGPKLLIQFQNNGVVDDSQLPKDRFSAERLKGVDSTLKIQPAKLEDSAVYLCASSWTSGSNTGELFFGEGSRLTVL.

The chain carries TRBV11-2 and TRBJ2-3, with D unclear. The germline V gene has CDR1 SGHAT and CDR2 FQNNGV. The V end lost 0 bases, the J end lost 4 bases, and 8 bases lay between the germline ends. The CDR3 covers 14 residues. The CDR3 sequence: CASSLEPGPDTQYF. CDR3 nucleotides: TGTGCCAGCAGCTTAGAACCGGGCCCAGATACGCAGTATTTT.

This rearrangement joins TRBV28 to TRBJ2-2, with D maybe TRBD1 (6 bases). The CDR3 sequence is 14 residues long. The V end was cut by 5 bases, the J end by 6 bases, with 13 bases between. The germline V gene has CDR1 MDHEN and CDR2 SYDVKM. The chain's CDR3 is CASSGGQIAGELFF. CDR3 bases: TGTGCCAGCAGTGGAGGACAGATCGCCGGGGAGCTGTTTTTT.

This chain links TRBV27 with TRBJ1-3; possibly TRBD1 for D (5 bases). With 7 bases removed from V and 0 bases from J, the gap between germline ends came to 10 bases. The CDR3 has 14 residues. CDR1 MNHEY and CDR2 SMNVEV come from the germline V gene (reference sequence). This CDR3 reads CASKTDSSGNTIYF. CDR3 DNA: TGTGCCAGCAAAACCGACAGCTCTGGAAACACCATATATTTT.

To note about this clone: Other nucleotide sequences from this sample produce the same CDR3. The chain links TRBV30 to TRBJ1-2, with a tentative D call TRBD1 (6 bases). Trimming removed 3 bases at V and 2 bases at J, with 10 bases between. CDR1 is GTSNPN, CDR2 SVGIG, per germline (reference sequence). CDR3 length: 13 residues. This chain's CDR3 is CAWSIQGNYGYTF. CDR3 nucleotide sequence: TGTGCCTGGAGCATCCAGGGGAACTATGGCTACACCTTC.

The gene calls are TRBV30 and TRBJ1-5; no firm D call. The germline V gene has CDR1 GTSNPN and CDR2 SVGIG (reference sequence). CDR3 length equals 13 residues. V gave up 2 bases and J gave up 5 bases, with 10 bases separating them. DNA for the CDR3: TGTGCCTGGAGTACGACATACGATCAGCCCCAGCATTTT. Translation: CAWSTTYDQPQHF.

V usage is TRBV15 and J usage is TRBJ1-2, with TRBD1 as a possible D gene (5 bases). Per the germline V gene, CDR1 is LNHNV and CDR2 is YYDKDF (reference sequence). The CDR3 contains 13 residues. Trimming left V 5 bases short and J 4 bases short, with 11 bases between. The CDR3 loop is CATSLEGLYGYTF. As DNA, the CDR3 is TGTGCCACCAGCTTGGAGGGACTCTATGGCTACACCTTC.

The chain has TRBV9 and TRBJ2-1; D unclear. The CDR3 is 16 amino acids. The V end lost 1 base, the J end lost 0 bases, and 11 bases lay between the germline ends. Germline V gives CDR1 SGDLS, CDR2 YYNGEE. CDR3 sequence reads: CASSVIGSHSYNEQFF. The CDR3 DNA sequence: TGTGCCAGCAGCGTAATTGGGTCCCACTCCTACAATGAGCAGTTCTTC.

The chain carries TRBV27 and TRBJ2-6; tentative D call: TRBD1 (5 bases). This CDR3 contains 17 residues. The V and J ends lost 1 base and 2 bases respectively, with 12 bases between them. The germline gives CDR1 MNHEY, CDR2 SMNVEV (reference sequence). CDR3 sequence (DNA): TGTGCCAGCAGTTTATATCCCAGGGAAGCTGGGGCCAACGTCCTGACTTTC. Amino acids: CASSLYPREAGANVLTF.

This chain connects TRBV18 to TRBJ1-1; D is unresolved. The germline V gene encodes CDR1 KGHSH and CDR2 LQKENI. Trimming removed 2 bases at V and 1 base at J, with 11 bases between. The CDR3 loop spans 15 amino acids. The CDR3 loop reads CASSPSRHRNTEAFF. The CDR3 coding sequence is TGTGCCAGCTCACCATCGCGACACCGGAACACTGAAGCTTTCTTT.

The chain couples TRBV9 to TRBJ2-4, with no clear D. This CDR3 is 13 amino acids long. Trimming shortened V by 4 bases and J by 7 bases, and 12 bases separated the two germline ends. Germline V CDR1 and CDR2: SGDLS, YYNGEE. This CDR3 reads CASSPFGYNIQYF. CDR3 nucleotide sequence: TGTGCCAGCAGCCCGTTCGGGTACAACATTCAGTACTTC.

The chain has TRBV9 and TRBJ2-7; D possibly corresponds to TRBD1 (5 bases). Germline V lookup: CDR1 SGDLS, CDR2 YYNGEE. CDR3 size: 15 residues. V dropped 4 bases and J dropped 0 bases, with 14 bases sitting between them. CDR3 DNA sequence: TGTGCCAGCAGCCTAGGGGCGGAGAGCTCCTACGAGCAGTACTTC. It encodes CASSLGAESSYEQYF.

This sequence joins TRBV5-4 and TRBJ2-5, with D perhaps assigned TRBD1 or TRBD2 (5 bases each). V lost 3 bases to trimming and J lost 5 bases, with 14 bases between them. This CDR3 has 14 amino acids. Germline V gene lookup returns CDR1 SGHNT and CDR2 YYREEE (reference sequence). The CDR3 loop is CASSSDPGRETQYF. CDR3 in DNA: TGTGCCAGCAGCTCGGACCCGGGGCGGGAGACCCAGTACTTC.

This rearrangement joins TRBV9 to TRBJ1-1; 9 bases are a match to TRBD1. This CDR3 spans 11 amino acids. The germline CDR1 and CDR2 sequences are SGDLS and YYNGEE. V shed 5 bases and J 10 bases; nucleotides not matched to a gene: 3. The CDR3 coding sequence is TGTGCCAGCAGAGGACAGGGGCCAGCTTTCTTT. Its translation: CASRGQGPAFF.

The rearrangement uses TRBV7-3 and TRBJ2-1, with a possible D match to TRBD1 (5 bases). V dropped 8 bases and J dropped 4 bases, with 9 bases sitting between them. The CDR3 extends over 12 amino acids. CDR1 and CDR2 (germline): SGHTA, FQGTGA. As DNA, the CDR3 is TGTGCCAGCGGGGCCGGATACAATGAGCAGTTCTTC. This sequence encodes CASGAGYNEQFF. Based on the CDR3 plus reference TRBV7-3 and TRBJ2-1, the full variable domain is GAGVSQTPSNKVTEKGKYVELRCDPISGHTALYWYRQSLGQGPEFLIYFQGTGAADDSGLPNDRFFAVRPEGSVSTLKIQRTERGDSAVYLCASGAGYNEQFFGPGTRLTVL.

This rearrangement joins TRBV28 to TRBJ2-2; D is perhaps TRBD2 (5 bases). CDR1 and CDR2 from the germline V gene are MDHEN and SYDVKM. V was trimmed by 4 bases and J by 5 bases, leaving 11 bases between them. The CDR3 covers 14 residues. CDR3: CASSYFGMTGELFF. For the CDR3, the DNA is TGTGCCAGCAGTTACTTCGGGATGACCGGGGAGCTGTTTTTT.

V is TRBV25-1 and J is TRBJ2-1; no clear D. This CDR3 has 16 amino acids. The germline CDR1 and CDR2 sequences are MGHDK and SYGVNS. V dropped 1 base and J dropped 1 base, with 11 bases sitting between them. The CDR3: CASSEWRSPSYNEQFF. The CDR3 region has the DNA TGTGCCAGCAGTGAATGGAGAAGCCCATCCTACAATGAGCAGTTCTTC.

The V and J genes are TRBV6-1 and TRBJ2-7; 9 positions match TRBD2. CDR1 is MNHNS, CDR2 SASEGT, per germline. The CDR3 has 14 amino acids. The ends lost 6 bases at V and 0 bases at J; junction bases unmatched: 3. For the CDR3, the DNA is TGTGCCAGCAGCCTAGCGGGAAGCTCCTACGAGCAGTACTTC. Protein product: CASSLAGSSYEQYF.

The rearrangement links TRBV7-2 to TRBJ2-3; D ambiguous. Trimming took off 5 bases at V and 12 bases at J, with 18 bases between the two ends. This CDR3 region has 13 residues. CDR1 and CDR2 from the germline V gene are SGHTA and FQGNSA. CDR3 coding DNA: TGTGCCAGCAGCACCACAAGGGCCGGCGGTCAGTATTTT. It translates to CASSTTRAGGQYF.

The chain has TRBV30 and TRBJ1-6; 11 positions match TRBD1. This CDR3 region has 15 residues. The J segment lost 7 bases and the V segment lost 1 base, leaving 3 bases of the junction unmatched. In germline, CDR1 is GTSNPN, CDR2 SVGIG (reference sequence). The CDR3 region has the DNA TGTGCCTGGAGTGCCGGACAGGGGGCCAATTCACCCCTCCACTTT. It yields the protein CAWSAGQGANSPLHF.

The chain couples TRBV28 to TRBJ1-2; D perhaps matches TRBD1 (5 bases). The CDR3 consists of 15 residues. The germline V and J ends were trimmed by 6 bases and 3 bases, with 17 bases remaining between them. Germline loops: CDR1 MDHEN, CDR2 SYDVKM. The CDR3 is CASRLFGGNHYGYTF. The CDR3 DNA sequence: TGTGCCAGCAGGTTGTTTGGGGGTAATCACTATGGCTACACCTTC.

This clone was observed a handful of times. This chain connects TRBV2 to TRBJ2-7, with D possibly matching TRBD1 (6 bases). The CDR3 spans 13 residues. V was shortened by 8 bases and J by 0 bases, with 11 bases between the two germline ends. Germline V gene data show CDR1 as SNHLY and CDR2 as FYNNEI. The CDR3 region has the DNA TGTGCCAGCCGGAGGACAGCCTCCTACGAGCAGTACTTC. Its translation is CASRRTASYEQYF.

V is TRBV14 and J is TRBJ2-3; no clear D gene. This CDR3 is built from 14 residues. Trimming stripped 0 bases from V and 2 bases from J, with 6 bases between. The germline CDR1 and CDR2 sequences are SGHDN and FVKESK. As DNA, the CDR3 is TGTGCCAGCAGCCAAGACCAGGACACAGATACGCAGTATTTT. This encodes CASSQDQDTDTQYF.

CDR3 in amino acids: CASSEYLAGVPLSYNEQFF. The CDR3, as DNA: TGTGCCAGCAGTGAATACCTAGCGGGAGTGCCTCTCTCCTACAATGAGCAGTTCTTC. This chain uses TRBV6-4 with TRBJ2-1, with TRBD2 identical over 10 bases. CDR1 is MRHNA, CDR2 SNTAGT, per germline. Unmatched junction bases numbered 11, after V lost 3 bases and J lost 0 bases. This CDR3 region has 19 residues.